This T cell receptor beta chain is drawn from a study of CD8+CD57+ T cells in acquired aplastic anemia. Flow cytometry had shown expanded CD8+CD57+ cells in the patients chosen for sequencing. The CDR3 covers 16 residues. V was cut by 5 bases and J by 3 bases, with 23 bases left in between. The V gene's germline CDR1 is DFQATT and CDR2 SNEGSKA (reference sequence). Genomic DNA provided the template from which TCR beta VDJ and CDR3 profiles were obtained. In TCRdb, the reads were re-called with MiXCR into one record per CDR3 protein. This table holds 310,000 or so distinct CDR3 sequences, roughly 61% found once.

This sequence originates from a human donor with aplastic anemia. Sequencing input: sorted CD4+, CD8+, or CD8+CD57+ T cells (not recorded which) from PBMCs. The rearrangement joins TRBV20-1 to TRBJ2-7, with D perhaps TRBD2 (5 bases). The CDR3 region has the DNA TGCAGTGCTCCCGGGATCACCTTTAGCCGTGACTACGAGCAGTACTTC. Translated, it gives CSAPGITFSRDYEQYF.